Following are 9 T cell receptor beta chains from one sample sequenced in a study of blood T cells in healthy people across ages. Next came a second PCR, run for about 6 to 12 cycles, which used a sample-barcoded 5' primer along with a J-beta primer mix. From the 5' RACE reads, TCRdb called clonotypes with MiXCR, one entry per CDR3 protein. The sample carries roughly 830,000 distinct CDR3 sequences, under 80% recorded once. Material for sequencing was blood. Receptors originate from a man aged 25-45 years in good health.

Only a few counts were recorded for this clonotype. The chain joins TRBV5-5 to TRBJ1-5, with D hard to call. This CDR3 has 15 residues. Germline lookup yields CDR1 SGHKS and CDR2 YYEKEE (reference sequence). Trimming shortened V by 1 base and J by 0 bases, and 8 bases separated the two germline ends. The CDR3 reads CASSLSGFSNQPQHF. The CDR3 DNA reads as TGTGCCAGCAGCTTGTCGGGTTTTAGCAATCAGCCCCAGCATTTT.

The rearrangement links TRBV3-1 to TRBJ2-1; 11 nucleotides match TRBD2. The CDR3 sequence is 16 residues long. The germline gives CDR1 LGHDT, CDR2 YNNKEL (reference sequence). The trim removed 3 bases at V and 10 bases at J, leaving 11 bases unmatched. CDR3 region: CASSQLGGLADLEQFF. CDR3 DNA: TGTGCCAGCAGCCAGTTAGGGGGACTAGCGGATTTGGAGCAGTTCTTC.

V usage is TRBV25-1 and J usage is TRBJ2-5, with TRBD1 as a possible D gene (5 bases). This CDR3 is built from 13 residues. Trimming removed 1 base from V and 4 bases from J, with 7 bases in between. Germline V lookup: CDR1 MGHDK, CDR2 SYGVNS. Written as DNA, the CDR3 is TGTGCCAGCAGTGAATCAGGGCTAGAGACCCAGTACTTC. This gives the protein CASSESGLETQYF.

The V and J genes are TRBV20-1 and TRBJ2-1; TRBD2 matches 9 bases. CDR1 DFQATT and CDR2 SNEGSKA come from the germline V gene (reference sequence). V shed 1 base, J shed 2 bases, and the junction held 9 bases outside the gene matches. The CDR3 totals 17 residues. CDR3 nucleotides: TGCAGTGCTAGAGTTTTAGAGCGGGGGGTAGCCTACAATGAGCAGTTCTTC. Translated: CSARVLERGVAYNEQFF.

Ten or more counts support this clonotype. The CDR3 region is CASSLGTGGVYEQYF. CDR3 sequence (DNA): TGTGCCAGCAGCTTGGGGACAGGGGGCGTCTACGAGCAGTACTTC. The V and J genes are TRBV5-5 and TRBJ2-7, with 11 bases that match TRBD1. The CDR3 is made up of 15 amino acids. Germline CDR1 SGHKS, CDR2 YYEKEE (reference sequence). Trimming cost V 0 bases and J 3 bases; bases outside gene matches: 2.

This clonotype showed up just a few times. The chain joins TRBV7-9 to TRBJ2-1; TRBD2 matches 11 bases. V shed 11 bases and J 6 bases; nucleotides not matched to a gene: 9. Germline lookup yields CDR1 SEHNR and CDR2 FQNEAQ (reference sequence). The CDR3 runs to 14 residues. CDR3 sequence (DNA): TGTGCCGCCCGAACTAGCGGGGGACTCAATGAGCAGTTCTTC. Amino acid sequence: CAARTSGGLNEQFF.

This sequence joins TRBV6-5 and TRBJ2-1; 10 bases are shared with TRBD2. Germline V CDR1 and CDR2: MNHEY, SVGAGI. This CDR3 is 15 amino acids long. V dropped 0 bases and J dropped 7; count of bases not matched to a gene: 3. The CDR3 sequence: CASSYSPSGGNEQFF. For the CDR3, the DNA is TGTGCCAGCAGTTACTCACCTAGCGGGGGAAATGAGCAGTTCTTC.

V is TRBV9 and J is TRBJ1-2; tentative D call: TRBD1 (6 bases). CDR1 is SGDLS, CDR2 YYNGEE, per germline. V was shortened by 3 bases and J by 5 bases, with 17 bases between the two germline ends. CDR3 length equals 15 residues. This CDR3 reads CASSATTGRVYGYTF. The CDR3 coding sequence is TGTGCCAGCAGCGCGACCACAGGGAGGGTGTATGGCTACACCTTC.

In its sample, this clonotype was seen a few times. This chain uses TRBV29-1 with TRBJ2-5; 11 bases align to TRBD2. Germline CDR1 is SQVTM and CDR2 is ANQGSEA. The J segment lost 5 bases and the V segment lost 3 bases, leaving 8 bases of the junction unmatched. The CDR3 is made up of 15 amino acids. The CDR3 DNA reads as TGCAGCGTTGATTCTAGCGGGGGGCTCAGGGAGACCCAGTACTTC. The encoded protein is CSVDSSGGLRETQYF.